A selection of T cell receptor beta chains follows, all from one sample in a study of beta chain features in type 1 diabetes. Sequencing was performed with immunoSEQ multiplex PCR; in TCRdb, only in-frame clones are kept and a portion is missing. This repertoire shows roughly 140,000 clones, around 8.5% found once; its top ten account for almost 0.65%. Sequencing used central memory CD4+ T cells from blood. The receptor set was obtained from a man between 18 and 35 years old in good health. CDR3s include the opening cysteine and the closing phenylalanine or tryptophan. D genes are given only for firm matches. Only part of the rows carry a size: once, few, many, or a class if the clone is expanded.

CDR3,DNA,J,D,V,size
CSYSAGFTGNTIYF,TGCAGCTATTCGGCGGGGTTCACTGGAAACACCATATATTTT,TRBJ1-3,.,TRBV29-1,.
CASSIDRETEAFF,TGTGCCAGTAGTATCGACAGGGAGACTGAAGCTTTCTTT,TRBJ1-1,TRBD1,TRBV19,.
CATSRGQGRTDTQYF,TGTGCCACCAGCAGAGGACAGGGGAGAACAGATACGCAGTATTTT,TRBJ2-3,TRBD1,TRBV15,few
CASSLQANTEAFF,TGTGCCAGCAGTTTACAGGCGAACACTGAAGCTTTCTTT,TRBJ1-1,.,TRBV6-5,.
CASSHGTGNYGYTF,TGTGCCAGCAGCCACGGGACAGGAAACTATGGCTACACCTTC,TRBJ1-2,TRBD1,TRBV4-2,.
CASSLGTGGIQYF,TGTGCCAGCAGCTTAGGGACAGGGGGCATTCAGTACTTC,TRBJ2-4,TRBD1,TRBV7-3,many
CASSLARYETQYF,TGTGCCAGCAGCTTAGCGAGATACGAGACCCAGTACTTC,TRBJ2-5,.,TRBV11-2,many
CASSRDRGWTYEQYF,TGTGCCAGCTCCCGGGACAGGGGGTGGACCTACGAGCAGTACTTC,TRBJ2-7,TRBD1,TRBV18,few
CASSYRQAPNTGELFF,TGTGCCAGCAGTTATAGACAGGCCCCCAATACCGGGGAGCTGTTTTTT,TRBJ2-2,.,TRBV6-5,.
CASSLGQGSTYEQYF,TGTGCCAGCAGCTTAGGACAGGGGAGTACCTACGAGCAGTACTTC,TRBJ2-7,TRBD1,TRBV7-6,few
CASSEDGGTEAFF,TGTGCCAGCAGTGAAGATGGGGGGACTGAAGCTTTCTTT,TRBJ1-1,.,TRBV6-4,many
CASTKGRATF,TGTGCCAGCACCAAGGGGCGCGCCACCTTC,TRBJ1-2,.,TRBV7-2,few
CASSYSTDDRANEQFF,TGTGCCAGCAGTTACTCAACCGATGACAGGGCCAATGAGCAGTTCTTC,TRBJ2-1,TRBD1,TRBV6-6,.